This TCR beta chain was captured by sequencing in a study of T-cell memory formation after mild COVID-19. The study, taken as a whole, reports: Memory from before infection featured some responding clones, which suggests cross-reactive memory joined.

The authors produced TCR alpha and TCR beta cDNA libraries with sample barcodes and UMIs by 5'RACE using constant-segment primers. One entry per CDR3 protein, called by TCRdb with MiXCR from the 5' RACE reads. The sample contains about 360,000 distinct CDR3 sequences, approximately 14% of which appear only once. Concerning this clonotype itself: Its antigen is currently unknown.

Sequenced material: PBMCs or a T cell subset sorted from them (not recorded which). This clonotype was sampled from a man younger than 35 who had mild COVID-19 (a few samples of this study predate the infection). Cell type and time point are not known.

CDR3 region: CASSTGPYSNQPQHF. Here the CDR3 DNA reads TGTGCCAGCAGCACGGGACCGTATAGCAATCAGCCCCAGCATTTT. J is TRBJ1-5 and V is TRBV5-5, with TRBD1 as a possible D gene (5 bases). Deletions cut 4 bases from V and 0 bases from J, with 11 bases between. This CDR3 has 15 residues. Germline CDR1 reads SGHKS; CDR2 reads YYEKEE (reference sequence).